The 9 T cell receptor beta chains presented below share a single source sample, sequenced in a study of T cell responses to AZD1222 COVID-19 vaccine. Here immunoSEQ multiplex PCR was the method, and the copy in TCRdb shows in-frame clones only, minus some. The sample lists some 130,000 clones, 70% to 90% occurring once. This sample comprised peripheral blood, obtained on day 0 of AZD1222 vaccination. The receptors come from an adult in good health.

This chain joins TRBV2 and TRBJ1-5; 8 bases are shared with TRBD1. V shed 8 bases and J 5 bases; nucleotides not matched to a gene: 8. The CDR3 is made up of 14 amino acids. Germline V gene data show CDR1 as SNHLY and CDR2 as FYNNEI. CDR3 amino acids: CASRGPGQDQPQHF. CDR3 nucleotides: TGTGCCAGCCGTGGTCCGGGACAGGATCAGCCCCAGCATTTT.

The CDR3 nucleotides are TGTGCCAGCAGCCAAGAGTGGGGACAGGGGGATCAGCCCCAGCATTTT. The encoded protein is CASSQEWGQGDQPQHF. The rearrangement uses TRBV4-2 and TRBJ1-5, with 11 bases fitting TRBD1. Germline-derived CDR1 and CDR2 are LGHNA and YNFKEQ. V dropped 0 bases and J dropped 5; count of bases not matched to a gene: 3. This CDR3 is 16 amino acids long.

The chain joins TRBV7-9 to TRBJ2-7; D unclear. Trimming cost V 5 bases and J 1 base, with 12 bases left between them. This CDR3 region has 14 residues. Germline values: CDR1 SEHNR, CDR2 FQNEAQ (reference sequence). The CDR3 loop reads CASSRPDGSYEQYF. DNA for the CDR3: TGTGCCAGCAGCCGCCCCGACGGATCCTACGAGCAGTACTTC.

The V and J genes are TRBV12-3 or TRBV12-4 and TRBJ1-2, with D hard to call. Trimming took off 3 bases at V and 4 bases at J, with 6 bases between the two ends. The CDR3 has 12 amino acids. CDR3 sequence (DNA): TGTGCCAGCAGTTTCGGCCTCTATGGCTACACCTTC. As protein: CASSFGLYGYTF.

The chain combines TRBV29-1 with TRBJ1-4, with unresolved D. Trimming took off 7 bases at V and 14 bases at J, with 20 bases between the two ends. The germline CDR1 and CDR2 sequences are SQVTM and ANQGSEA. The CDR3 length is 12 residues. The DNA of the CDR3 is TGCAGCGCCGGGCTAGTGGAGGGCAGCCTGTTTTTT. As protein: CSAGLVEGSLFF.

Only one count was recorded for this clone. This chain connects TRBV7-9 to TRBJ1-5; possibly TRBD1 for D (5 bases). The length of the CDR3 is 12 residues. CDR1 and CDR2 (germline): SEHNR, FQNEAQ (reference sequence). The V and J ends lost 2 bases and 9 bases respectively, with 8 bases between them. The CDR3 loop is CASSLPGSPQHF. For the CDR3, the DNA is TGTGCCAGCAGCTTACCAGGGTCGCCCCAGCATTTT.

This chain connects TRBV10-1 to TRBJ2-5; the D gene is possibly TRBD2 (5 bases). The germline gives CDR1 WNHNN, CDR2 SYGVQD (reference sequence). With 0 bases removed from V and 5 bases from J, the gap between germline ends came to 13 bases. The CDR3 contains 15 residues. CDR3 sequence reads: CASSESRVPGETQYF. CDR3 DNA sequence: TGCGCCAGCAGTGAGTCGAGGGTGCCCGGGGAGACCCAGTACTTC.

This rearrangement joins TRBV5-4 to TRBJ1-2; a weak D match, TRBD1 (6 bases). Trimming took off 4 bases at V and 6 bases at J, with 16 bases between the two ends. Per germline, CDR1 SGHNT and CDR2 YYREEE (reference sequence). CDR3 size: 14 residues. The CDR3 protein is CASSQRGGDHGYTF. In nucleotides, the CDR3 is TGTGCCAGCAGCCAGAGAGGGGGAGATCATGGCTACACCTTC.

The chain combines TRBV4-1 with TRBJ2-3; D ambiguous. With 4 bases removed from V and 2 bases from J, the gap between germline ends came to 19 bases. The CDR3 extends over 17 amino acids. Germline V lookup: CDR1 MGHRA, CDR2 YSYEKL. The CDR3 sequence: CASSPRFSSSNTDTQYF. The CDR3 DNA sequence: TGCGCCAGCAGCCCCCGTTTCTCCTCGTCGAACACAGATACGCAGTATTTT.